This T cell receptor beta chain was recovered during a study of T cells in Graves' hyperthyroidism and ophthalmopathy. This clonotype was seen repeatedly, ten times or more. The CDR3 consists of 16 residues. Germline loops: CDR1 SGHVS, CDR2 FNYEAQ. V dropped 1 base and J dropped 5; count of bases not matched to a gene: 9. What was amplified from RNA transcripts were TCR beta CDR3 regions. The HTBI primer set served for first-round RT-PCR of the TCR CDR3. TCRdb re-analysed the multiplex PCR reads in MiXCR, keeping a single row per CDR3 protein. This sample has over 350,000 distinct CDR3 sequences, with about 18% found just once.

The chain recombines TRBV7-6 with TRBJ1-1; 8 bases are shared with TRBD1. The sequencing input was blood. This sequence was found in a man younger than 35 with Graves' ophthalmopathy. In DNA form, the CDR3 reads TGTGCCAGCAGCTTAGGGCAGGGGGCGCTGAGTACTGAAGCTTTCTTT. This encodes CASSLGQGALSTEAFF.